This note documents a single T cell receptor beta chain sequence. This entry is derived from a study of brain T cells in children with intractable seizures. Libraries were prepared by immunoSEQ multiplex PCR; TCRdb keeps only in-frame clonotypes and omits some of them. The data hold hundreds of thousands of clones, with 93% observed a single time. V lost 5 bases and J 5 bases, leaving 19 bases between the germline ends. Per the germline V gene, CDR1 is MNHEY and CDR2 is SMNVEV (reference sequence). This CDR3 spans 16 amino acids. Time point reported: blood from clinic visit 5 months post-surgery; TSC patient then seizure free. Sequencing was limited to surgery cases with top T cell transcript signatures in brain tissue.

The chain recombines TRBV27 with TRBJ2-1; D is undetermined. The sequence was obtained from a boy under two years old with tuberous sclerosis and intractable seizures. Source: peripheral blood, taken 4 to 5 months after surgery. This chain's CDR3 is CASSPSRSAGHNEQFF. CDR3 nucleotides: TGTGCCAGCAGTCCCTCTCGGTCTGCAGGACACAATGAGCAGTTCTTC.